This T cell receptor beta chain was recorded in a study of shared clonotypes between healthy human individuals. Libraries were prepared by immunoSEQ multiplex PCR; TCRdb keeps only in-frame clonotypes and omits some of them. This table has roughly 1,500,000 clones, approximately 98.5% appearing once. CDR3 size: 15 residues. Trimming took off 4 bases at V and 2 bases at J, with 12 bases between the two ends. Per germline, CDR1 MRHNA and CDR2 SNTAGT. The sequenced material came from naive CD4+ T cells sorted from blood. Subset in this sample: CD45RA+ positively selected. The chain links TRBV6-4 to TRBJ1-5, with D hard to call. This clonotype was obtained from a young man in good health. DNA for the CDR3: TGTGCCAGCAGTGTCTTTATGACTGGCAATCAGCCCCAGCATTTT. It codes for CASSVFMTGNQPQHF.